The TCR beta chain described here comes from a study of molecular identifiers for immune sequencing clone quantification (dated by TCRdb to the late 2010s). Broadly, across the study: In a replicate experiment, RNA from around 20,000 or 100,000 naive CD8 T cells was split into five aliquots, four of which were sequenced. This methods study benchmarked molecular-identifier clustering-based TCR repertoire sequencing (MIDCIRS) and TCR RNA copy counting, using CD8 T cells to do so. Findings and caveats that apply to the study as a whole: A single cell's worth of spiked-in Jurkat TCR RNA was reported detectable even among one million naive CD8 T cells. In CMV-specific effector cells, clones with more than 20 RNA copies contained over 97% of molecules, whereas in naive cells such clones contained under 1% of molecules. Modeling gave roughly 3 recovered TCR RNA copies per cell versus around 9.9 by digital PCR, implying 25% to 30% capture efficiency. When barcode sub-clustering was left out, chimeric consensus sequences inflated TCR diversity, with chimeras reaching as high as 47%. Naive libraries contained spiked-in Jurkat TCR RNA (approximately ten copies' worth), which is not part of the donor repertoire. Identical TCR molecules sharing a barcode could cause highly expanded clone sizes to be underestimated.

Libraries of naive CD8 T cells were generated from roughly 21,000 to 960,000 sorted cells, with 10%, 30% or 50% of the purified RNA used. Naive CD8 T cells, defined as CD8+CD4-CCR7+CD45RA+, were FACS-sorted into RLT Plus buffer on a BD FACSAria II. To test detection sensitivity, Jurkat RNA equivalent to more than 9 TCR copies was spiked into samples of about 17,000-1,100,000 naive CD8 T cells. CD8 T cells were enriched with RosetteSep CD8+ T Cell Enrichment Cocktail and Ficoll-Paque, followed by ACK red cell lysis. From a lookup of the germline V gene (reference sequence), CDR1 and CDR2 are SGHNT and YYREEE. V sheds 1 base and J sheds 0 bases, leaving 7 bases between their ends. Including the terminal cysteine and phenylalanine, the CDR3 comprises 14 residues. Only the CDR3 DNA is retained, 42 bases long and in frame from the first base. This clonotype came up many times. Its antigen has not been determined. Per-nucleotide qualities are absent, and no much larger clonotype sits a single base away.

Libraries were made using PCR. TCRdb records NextSeq 500 as the sequencer. Preparation of bulk TCR libraries followed a previously described approach, with the TCR primers listed in Table S5. The Qiagen AllPrep DNA/RNA kit was used to purify total RNA. Before analysis, reads from multiple sequencing runs of the same library were pooled. The paper's data handling went like this. Only reads with exact TCR constant sequence were kept, trimmed to 150 nt, and grouped by their 12-nt molecular barcodes. Within each barcode group, reads were sub-clustered at a 15% Levenshtein threshold, and quality-weighted consensus sequences were built per RNA molecule. Non-functional sequences were removed, as were lower-count sequences one edit away from another. Based on fitting two negative binomial distributions, any barcode sub-cluster with under 20% of the maximum read count was discarded. Clones were called with MiXCR by TCRdb after fastp trimmed the public reads at Q25, and only in-frame beta chains were retained. Every entry covers one CDR3 protein and lists the most common genes and DNA from its rows. TCRdb's processing, not the authors', yielded these V and J calls. The sample yields 400,000 to 600,000 distinct CDR3 sequences; around 23% were counted once. The leading ten clones occupy roughly 0.79% of the sample.

Material for sequencing was naive CD8+ T cells from blood, with Jurkat cell RNA spiked in. The cell subset or site label corresponds to: FACS-sorted CD8+CD4-CCR7+CD45RA+ naive T cells. This chain joins TRBV5-4 to TRBJ1-1, with an unclear D gene assignment. This TCR came from a human donor in good health. Some libraries in this study had Jurkat cell RNA spiked in. The DNA sequence follows: TGTGCCAGCAGCTTGACAGAGATGAACACTGAAGCTTTCTTT. This is translated as CASSLTEMNTEAFF.